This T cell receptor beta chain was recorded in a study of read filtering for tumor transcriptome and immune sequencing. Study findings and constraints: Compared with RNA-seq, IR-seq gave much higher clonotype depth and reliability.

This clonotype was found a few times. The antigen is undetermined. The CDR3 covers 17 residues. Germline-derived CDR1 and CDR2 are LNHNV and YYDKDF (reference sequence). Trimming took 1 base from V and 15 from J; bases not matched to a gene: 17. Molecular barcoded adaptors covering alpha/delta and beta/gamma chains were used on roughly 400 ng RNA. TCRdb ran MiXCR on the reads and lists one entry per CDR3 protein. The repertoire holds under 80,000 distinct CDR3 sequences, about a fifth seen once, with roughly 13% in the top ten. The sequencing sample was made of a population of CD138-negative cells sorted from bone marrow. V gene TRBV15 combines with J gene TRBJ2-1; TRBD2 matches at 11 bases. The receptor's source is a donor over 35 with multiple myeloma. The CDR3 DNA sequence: TGTGCCACCAGCAGAGCACCCTTAACTAGCGGGGGATTGTCCCTGTTCTTC. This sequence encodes CATSRAPLTSGGLSLFF.